This is a list of T cell receptor beta chains from one sample in a study of spatial heterogeneity in lung cancer. Each CDR3 protein gets one entry after TCRdb re-called the 5' RACE reads with MiXCR. Of about 20,000 distinct CDR3 sequences in the sample, around 5% were seen once. Sequenced material: lung tumor tissue, taken at surgery. These receptors were collected from a female donor with early-stage non-small cell lung cancer. Each CDR3 is given with its conserved first and last residue. Each record gives: clone size, V gene, J gene, D gene, CDR3 DNA, CDR3 protein. D genes are given only for firm matches. For some rows the clone size is stated as once, few or many, or as a class when expanded; others skip it.

clone_size: many; v_call: TRBV7-2; j_call: TRBJ2-7; d_call: TRBD2; cdr3_nt: TGTGCCAGCAGCGGTAGCGGGATAGGGGGTGTGTGGCAGTACTTC; cdr3_aa: CASSGSGIGGVWQYF
clone_size: many; v_call: TRBV5-4; j_call: TRBJ2-1; d_call: -; cdr3_nt: TGTGCCAGCAGCTTTGGGGCGGGAAATGAGCAGTTCTTC; cdr3_aa: CASSFGAGNEQFF
clone_size: medium-sized; v_call: TRBV29-1; j_call: TRBJ2-2; d_call: -; cdr3_nt: TGCAGCGCGCACCTAGTCGCGAACACCGGGGAGCTGTTTTTT; cdr3_aa: CSAHLVANTGELFF
clone_size: many; v_call: TRBV6-1; j_call: TRBJ2-2; d_call: -; cdr3_nt: TGTGCCACCCAGGGTGGGAGGACGAACACCGGGGAGCTGTTTTTT; cdr3_aa: CATQGGRTNTGELFF
clone_size: medium-sized; v_call: TRBV29-1; j_call: TRBJ2-6; d_call: -; cdr3_nt: TGCAGCGTGGATACAGGGCCCAGCTCTGGGGCCAACGTCCTGACTTTC; cdr3_aa: CSVDTGPSSGANVLTF
clone_size: -; v_call: TRBV10-2; j_call: TRBJ1-4; d_call: -; cdr3_nt: TGCGCCACGAGAGGGAGGGGAGAAGATGAAAAACTGTTTTTT; cdr3_aa: CATRGRGEDEKLFF
clone_size: -; v_call: TRBV5-6; j_call: TRBJ2-5; d_call: -; cdr3_nt: TGTGTCAGCAGCCGACACAGGATCCAAGAGACCCAGTACTTC; cdr3_aa: CVSSRHRIQETQYF
clone_size: few; v_call: TRBV9; j_call: TRBJ2-6; d_call: -; cdr3_nt: TGTGCCAGCAGCGAGACAGCGCCGAGCTCTGGGGCCAACGTCCTGACTTTC; cdr3_aa: CASSETAPSSGANVLTF
clone_size: many; v_call: TRBV10-3; j_call: TRBJ1-2; d_call: -; cdr3_nt: TGTGCCATCAGTGACCGGGACCGCCTCGGCGATAGCTACACCTTC; cdr3_aa: CAISDRDRLGDSYTF
clone_size: many; v_call: TRBV7-2; j_call: TRBJ2-3; d_call: -; cdr3_nt: TGTGCCAGCAGCTTAGCCGGCGGGGCAGATACGCAGTATTTT; cdr3_aa: CASSLAGGADTQYF
clone_size: -; v_call: TRBV11-3; j_call: TRBJ2-1; d_call: TRBD2; cdr3_nt: TGTGCCAGCAGCTTAGATGGTAGGGCAGCGGGGAACAATGAGCAGTTCTTC; cdr3_aa: CASSLDGRAAGNNEQFF
clone_size: many; v_call: TRBV20-1; j_call: TRBJ2-3; d_call: TRBD1; cdr3_nt: TGCAGTGCTACCGACAGGGGTACGCACACAGATACGCAGTATTTT; cdr3_aa: CSATDRGTHTDTQYF
clone_size: many; v_call: TRBV5-4; j_call: TRBJ2-7; d_call: TRBD1; cdr3_nt: TGTGCCAGCAGCCCAGGACAGGGGTCCTACGAGCAGTACTTC; cdr3_aa: CASSPGQGSYEQYF
clone_size: many; v_call: TRBV29-1; j_call: TRBJ2-1; d_call: TRBD1; cdr3_nt: TGCAGCGGGGACAGGGATTCAAATGAGCAGTTCTTC; cdr3_aa: CSGDRDSNEQFF
clone_size: many; v_call: TRBV5-4; j_call: TRBJ2-3; d_call: -; cdr3_nt: TGTGCCAGCAGCTCTCGGGACTTCTTACGCACAGATACGCAGTATTTT; cdr3_aa: CASSSRDFLRTDTQYF
clone_size: many; v_call: TRBV27; j_call: TRBJ2-3; d_call: TRBD2; cdr3_nt: TGTGCCAGCAGTTTCTCCCTAGCGGGGGCCACAGATACGCAGTATTTT; cdr3_aa: CASSFSLAGATDTQYF
clone_size: many; v_call: TRBV7-8; j_call: TRBJ2-7; d_call: -; cdr3_nt: TGTGCCAGCAGCCCCCGGAATCGGGACAACTACGAGCAGTACTTC; cdr3_aa: CASSPRNRDNYEQYF
clone_size: -; v_call: TRBV28; j_call: TRBJ1-5; d_call: -; cdr3_nt: TGTGCCAGCAGTTTAGTATCGTCCGCTTTATATCAGCCCCAGCATTTT; cdr3_aa: CASSLVSSALYQPQHF
clone_size: -; v_call: TRBV4-2; j_call: TRBJ2-1; d_call: -; cdr3_nt: TGTGCCAGCAGCCAAGCGGGCGAGTACTACAATGAGCAGTTCTTC; cdr3_aa: CASSQAGEYYNEQFF
clone_size: many; v_call: TRBV5-1; j_call: TRBJ1-1; d_call: TRBD1; cdr3_nt: TGCGCCAGCAGCTTGGCCCTTACAGGGGCCAGGGGTGAAGCTTTCTTT; cdr3_aa: CASSLALTGARGEAFF
clone_size: many; v_call: TRBV7-2; j_call: TRBJ2-5; d_call: TRBD2; cdr3_nt: TGTGCCAGCAGCAGTGCCGGCGGGAGGTTTTTAGGGACCCAGTACTTC; cdr3_aa: CASSSAGGRFLGTQYF
clone_size: many; v_call: TRBV6-2/TRBV6-3; j_call: TRBJ2-7; d_call: TRBD2; cdr3_nt: TGTGCCAGCAGCACTAGCGGGAGTTCCGAGCAGTACTTC; cdr3_aa: CASSTSGSSEQYF
clone_size: few; v_call: TRBV24-1; j_call: TRBJ2-1; d_call: TRBD2; cdr3_nt: TGTGCCACCAGTGACTCTGGGACTAGCGGAGCCCCCTACAATGAGCAGTTCTTC; cdr3_aa: CATSDSGTSGAPYNEQFF
clone_size: many; v_call: TRBV7-2; j_call: TRBJ2-1; d_call: TRBD2; cdr3_nt: TGTGCCAGCAGCCCACCCGGGACTAGCGGTGCCAATGAGCAGTTCTTC; cdr3_aa: CASSPPGTSGANEQFF
clone_size: medium-sized; v_call: TRBV5-1; j_call: TRBJ2-2; d_call: -; cdr3_nt: TGCGCCAGCACGGGTAGCGCCGCGAACACCGGGGAGCTGTTTTTT; cdr3_aa: CASTGSAANTGELFF
clone_size: many; v_call: TRBV2; j_call: TRBJ1-6; d_call: -; cdr3_nt: TGTGCCAGCAGTGAGACAGGAAACTGGGGTTCACCCCTCCACTTT; cdr3_aa: CASSETGNWGSPLHF
clone_size: many; v_call: TRBV23-1; j_call: TRBJ2-2; d_call: -; cdr3_nt: TGCGCCAGCAGTCAATCGGGCGGGAACACCGGGGAGCTGTTTTTT; cdr3_aa: CASSQSGGNTGELFF
clone_size: many; v_call: TRBV2; j_call: TRBJ2-4; d_call: -; cdr3_nt: TGTGCCAGCAGTGTTAAAAACATTCAGTACTTC; cdr3_aa: CASSVKNIQYF
clone_size: many; v_call: TRBV28; j_call: TRBJ2-1; d_call: -; cdr3_nt: TGTGCCAGCAGCCCGACCGGGGCCCTGACCCGGTCCAATGAGCAGTTCTTC; cdr3_aa: CASSPTGALTRSNEQFF
clone_size: -; v_call: TRBV6-1; j_call: TRBJ2-1; d_call: TRBD2; cdr3_nt: TGTGCCAGCAGTGTGTCTAGCGGGGTACATGAGCAGTTCTTC; cdr3_aa: CASSVSSGVHEQFF
clone_size: many; v_call: TRBV7-9; j_call: TRBJ2-7; d_call: TRBD1; cdr3_nt: TGTGCCAGCAGCCTTGACAGGGACGAGCAGTACTTC; cdr3_aa: CASSLDRDEQYF
clone_size: many; v_call: TRBV28; j_call: TRBJ2-5; d_call: TRBD2; cdr3_nt: TGTGCCAGCAGTTCCCGGACTAGCGGGAGACAGACCCAGTACTTC; cdr3_aa: CASSSRTSGRQTQYF
clone_size: many; v_call: TRBV10-3; j_call: TRBJ2-7; d_call: -; cdr3_nt: TGTGCCATCAGTGACCCCCCGGGCCTCAAATACTACGAGCAGTACTTC; cdr3_aa: CAISDPPGLKYYEQYF
clone_size: many; v_call: TRBV7-9; j_call: TRBJ1-1; d_call: -; cdr3_nt: TGTGCCAGCAGCCTTGATGGGCCCACTGAAGCTTTCTTT; cdr3_aa: CASSLDGPTEAFF
clone_size: -; v_call: TRBV7-6; j_call: TRBJ2-5; d_call: -; cdr3_nt: TGTGCCAGCAGCGATTGGTCGGAGCAAGAGACCCAGTACTTC; cdr3_aa: CASSDWSEQETQYF
clone_size: medium-sized; v_call: TRBV24-1; j_call: TRBJ2-5; d_call: TRBD2; cdr3_nt: TGTGCCACCAGTGTTGGGGGAGGGCGGGAAGAGACCCAGTACTTC; cdr3_aa: CATSVGGGREETQYF
clone_size: many; v_call: TRBV4-1; j_call: TRBJ2-1; d_call: TRBD2; cdr3_nt: TGCGCCAGCACGCGAGGTCTAGCGGAAATCTACAATGAGCAGTTCTTC; cdr3_aa: CASTRGLAEIYNEQFF
clone_size: -; v_call: TRBV28; j_call: TRBJ1-3; d_call: -; cdr3_nt: TGTGCCAGCAGTTTAAAGGCAGCCTCTCTTTGGAACACCATATATTTT; cdr3_aa: CASSLKAASLWNTIYF
clone_size: many; v_call: TRBV18; j_call: TRBJ2-7; d_call: TRBD2; cdr3_nt: TGTGCCAGCTCACCACGGGGGCTAGCGGGAAACTACGAGCAGTACTTC; cdr3_aa: CASSPRGLAGNYEQYF
clone_size: few; v_call: TRBV20-1; j_call: TRBJ2-2; d_call: TRBD2; cdr3_nt: TGCAGTGCTAGAGATCCCCTAGCGGGAGACACCGGGGAGCTGTTTTTT; cdr3_aa: CSARDPLAGDTGELFF
clone_size: many; v_call: TRBV28; j_call: TRBJ2-1; d_call: -; cdr3_nt: TGTGCCAGCAGTTCCAGGGTTAACAATGAGCAGTTCTTC; cdr3_aa: CASSSRVNNEQFF
clone_size: many; v_call: TRBV10-3; j_call: TRBJ2-7; d_call: -; cdr3_nt: TGTGCCATCACCAGCCGATGGCAGGGAGACTACGAGCAGTACTTC; cdr3_aa: CAITSRWQGDYEQYF
clone_size: many; v_call: TRBV6-5; j_call: TRBJ1-3; d_call: TRBD1; cdr3_nt: TGTGCCAGCCCGCGGGGACAGGGGTCTGGAAACACCATATATTTT; cdr3_aa: CASPRGQGSGNTIYF
clone_size: many; v_call: TRBV6-1; j_call: TRBJ1-1; d_call: -; cdr3_nt: TGTGCCAGCAGAGAACAGAGTTGGAACACTGAAGCTTTCTTT; cdr3_aa: CASREQSWNTEAFF
clone_size: many; v_call: TRBV4-2; j_call: TRBJ1-1; d_call: -; cdr3_nt: TGTGCCAGCAGCCAAGATCGGCGGGAGAACACTGAAGCTTTCTTT; cdr3_aa: CASSQDRRENTEAFF
clone_size: few; v_call: TRBV7-9; j_call: TRBJ2-2; d_call: -; cdr3_nt: TGTGCCAGCAGCCCCCCGACTCTACTGAACACCGGGGAGCTGTTTTTT; cdr3_aa: CASSPPTLLNTGELFF
clone_size: -; v_call: TRBV7-2; j_call: TRBJ2-7; d_call: -; cdr3_nt: TGTGCCAGCACCCATAGAGGAGGGCCGGACTACGAGCAGTACTTC; cdr3_aa: CASTHRGGPDYEQYF
clone_size: -; v_call: TRBV7-9; j_call: TRBJ2-1; d_call: TRBD2; cdr3_nt: TGTGCCAGCAGGCCCCCGGGACTAGTCTACAATGAGCAGTTCTTC; cdr3_aa: CASRPPGLVYNEQFF
clone_size: many; v_call: TRBV24-1; j_call: TRBJ2-2; d_call: TRBD1; cdr3_nt: TGTGCCACCAGGGAGCCGGGACAGGGTAACACCGGGGAGCTGTTTTTT; cdr3_aa: CATREPGQGNTGELFF
clone_size: many; v_call: TRBV6-2/TRBV6-3; j_call: TRBJ2-3; d_call: -; cdr3_nt: TGTGCCAGCAGTTATAGTGATACGCAGTATTTT; cdr3_aa: CASSYSDTQYF
clone_size: many; v_call: TRBV2; j_call: TRBJ1-2; d_call: -; cdr3_nt: TGTGCCAGCAGCGTACAGGTTTCCTATGGCTACACCTTC; cdr3_aa: CASSVQVSYGYTF
clone_size: -; v_call: TRBV7-9; j_call: TRBJ1-1; d_call: TRBD1; cdr3_nt: TGTGCCAGCAGCCAGGACAGGGGAGGTGAAGCTTTCTTT; cdr3_aa: CASSQDRGGEAFF
clone_size: many; v_call: TRBV5-4; j_call: TRBJ2-3; d_call: TRBD2; cdr3_nt: TGTGCCAGCAGCCTGGATCTAGCGGGAAACCCTCCAGATACGCAGTATTTT; cdr3_aa: CASSLDLAGNPPDTQYF
clone_size: -; v_call: TRBV12-3/TRBV12-4; j_call: TRBJ1-2; d_call: -; cdr3_nt: TGTGCCAGCAGCCCGTCGGACAGAAACTATGGCTACACCTTC; cdr3_aa: CASSPSDRNYGYTF